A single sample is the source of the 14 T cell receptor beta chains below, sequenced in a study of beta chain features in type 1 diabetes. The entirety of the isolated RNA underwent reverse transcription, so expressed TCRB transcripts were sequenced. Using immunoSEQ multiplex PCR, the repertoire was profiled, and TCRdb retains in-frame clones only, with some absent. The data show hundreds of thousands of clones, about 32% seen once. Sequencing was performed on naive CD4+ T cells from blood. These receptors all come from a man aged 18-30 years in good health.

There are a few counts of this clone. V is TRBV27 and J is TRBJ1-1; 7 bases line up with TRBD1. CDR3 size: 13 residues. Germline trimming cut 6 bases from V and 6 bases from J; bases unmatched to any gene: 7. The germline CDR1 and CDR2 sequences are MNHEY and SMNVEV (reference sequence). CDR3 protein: CASRETGRAEAFF. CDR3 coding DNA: TGTGCCAGCAGAGAGACAGGGAGGGCTGAAGCTTTCTTT.

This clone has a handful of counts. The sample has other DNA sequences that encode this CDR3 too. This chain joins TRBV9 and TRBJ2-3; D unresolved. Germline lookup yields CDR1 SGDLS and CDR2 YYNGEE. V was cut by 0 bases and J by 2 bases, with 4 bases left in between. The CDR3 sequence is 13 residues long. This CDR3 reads CASSVGLTDTQYF. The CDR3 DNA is TGTGCCAGCAGCGTAGGCCTCACAGATACGCAGTATTTT. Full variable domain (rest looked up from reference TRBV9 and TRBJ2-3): DSGVTQTPKHLITATGQRVTLRCSPRSGDLSVYWYQQSLDQGLQFLIQYYNGEERAKGNILERFSAQQFPDLHSELNLSSLELGDSALYFCASSVGLTDTQYFGPGTRLTVL.

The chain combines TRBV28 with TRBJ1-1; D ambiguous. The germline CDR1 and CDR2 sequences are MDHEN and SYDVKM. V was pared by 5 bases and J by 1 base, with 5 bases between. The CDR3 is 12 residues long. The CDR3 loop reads CASSLQNTEAFF. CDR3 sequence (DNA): TGTGCCAGCAGTCTACAGAACACTGAAGCTTTCTTT.

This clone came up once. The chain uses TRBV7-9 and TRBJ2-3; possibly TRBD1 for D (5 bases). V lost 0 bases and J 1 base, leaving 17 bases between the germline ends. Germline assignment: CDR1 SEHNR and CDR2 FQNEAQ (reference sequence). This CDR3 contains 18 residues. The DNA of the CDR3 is TGTGCCAGCAGCTTAGCAAGAAGTGGGGCCGGGCGCACAGATACGCAGTATTTT. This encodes CASSLARSGAGRTDTQYF.

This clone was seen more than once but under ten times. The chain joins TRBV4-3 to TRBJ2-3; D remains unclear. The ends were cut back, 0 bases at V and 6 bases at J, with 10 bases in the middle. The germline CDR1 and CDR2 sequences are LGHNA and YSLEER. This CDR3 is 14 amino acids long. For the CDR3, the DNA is TGCGCCAGCAGCCAAGATAGACCCTCCGATACGCAGTATTTT. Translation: CASSQDRPSDTQYF.

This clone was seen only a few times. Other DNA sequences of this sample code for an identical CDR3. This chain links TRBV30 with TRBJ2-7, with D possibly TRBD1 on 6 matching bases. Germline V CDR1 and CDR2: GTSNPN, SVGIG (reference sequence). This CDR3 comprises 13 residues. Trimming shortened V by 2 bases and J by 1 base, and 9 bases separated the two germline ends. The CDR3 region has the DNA TGTGCCTGGAGTTTAGGGGGATCCTACGAGCAGTACTTC. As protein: CAWSLGGSYEQYF.

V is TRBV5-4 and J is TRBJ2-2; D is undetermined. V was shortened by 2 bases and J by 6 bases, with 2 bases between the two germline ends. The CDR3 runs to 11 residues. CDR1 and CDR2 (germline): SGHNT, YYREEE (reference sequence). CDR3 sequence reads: CASSFSGELFF. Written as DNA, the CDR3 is TGTGCCAGCAGCTTCTCCGGGGAGCTGTTTTTT. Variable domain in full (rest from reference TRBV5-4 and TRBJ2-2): ETGVTQSPTHLIKTRGQQVTLRCSSQSGHNTVSWYQQALGQGPQFIFQYYREEENGRGNFPPRFSGLQFPNYSSELNVNALELDDSALYLCASSFSGELFFGEGSRLTVL.

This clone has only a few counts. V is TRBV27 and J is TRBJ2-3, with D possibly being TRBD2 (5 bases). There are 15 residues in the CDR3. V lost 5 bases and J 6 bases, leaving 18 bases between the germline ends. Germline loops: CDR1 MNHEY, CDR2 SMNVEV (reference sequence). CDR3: CASSPTPLGSDTQYF. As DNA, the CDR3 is TGTGCCAGCAGTCCAACGCCACTAGGTTCGGATACGCAGTATTTT.

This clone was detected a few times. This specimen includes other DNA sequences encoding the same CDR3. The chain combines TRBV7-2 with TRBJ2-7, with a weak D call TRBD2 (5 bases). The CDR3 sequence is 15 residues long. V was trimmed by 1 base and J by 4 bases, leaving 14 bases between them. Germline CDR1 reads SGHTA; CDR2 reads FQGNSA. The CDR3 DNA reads TGTGCCAGCAGCTTAGAGTCGGGATCCCCGTACGAGCAGTACTTC. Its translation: CASSLESGSPYEQYF. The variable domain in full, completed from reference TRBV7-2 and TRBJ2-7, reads GAGVSQSPSNKVTEKGKDVELRCDPISGHTALYWYRQSLGQGLEFLIYFQGNSAPDKSGLPSDRFSAERTGGSVSTLTIQRTQQEDSAVYLCASSLESGSPYEQYFGPGTRLTVT.

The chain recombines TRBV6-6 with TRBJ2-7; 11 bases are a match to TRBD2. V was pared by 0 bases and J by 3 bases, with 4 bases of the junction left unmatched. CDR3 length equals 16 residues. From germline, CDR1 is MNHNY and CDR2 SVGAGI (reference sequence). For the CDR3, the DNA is TGTGCCAGCAGTTACTCGTATAGCGGGAGGGTCTACGAGCAGTACTTC. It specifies CASSYSYSGRVYEQYF.

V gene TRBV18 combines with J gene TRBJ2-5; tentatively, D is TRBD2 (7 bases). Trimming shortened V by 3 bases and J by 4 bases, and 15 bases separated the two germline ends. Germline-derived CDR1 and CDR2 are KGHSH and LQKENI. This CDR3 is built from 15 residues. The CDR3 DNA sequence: TGTGCCAGCTCACCTCTAACAGGGAGGGGAGAGACCCAGTACTTC. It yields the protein CASSPLTGRGETQYF.

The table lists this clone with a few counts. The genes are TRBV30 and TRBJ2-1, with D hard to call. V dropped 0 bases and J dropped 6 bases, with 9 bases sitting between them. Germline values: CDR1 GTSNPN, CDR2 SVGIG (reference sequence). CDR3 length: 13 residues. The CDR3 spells CAWSVGLPNEQFF. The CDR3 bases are TGTGCCTGGAGTGTAGGTCTTCCCAATGAGCAGTTCTTC.

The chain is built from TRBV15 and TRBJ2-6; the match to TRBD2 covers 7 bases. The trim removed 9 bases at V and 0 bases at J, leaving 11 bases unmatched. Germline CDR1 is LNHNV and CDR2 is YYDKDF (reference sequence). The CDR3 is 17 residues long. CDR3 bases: TGTGCCACGGGAGGGACCGCTATCCCCTCTGGGGCCAACGTCCTGACTTTC. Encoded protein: CATGGTAIPSGANVLTF. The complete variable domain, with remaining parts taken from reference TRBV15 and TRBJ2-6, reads DAMVIQNPRYQVTQFGKPVTLSCSQTLNHNVMYWYQQKSSQAPKLLFHYYDKDFNNEADTPDNFQSRRPNTSFCFLDIRSPGLGDTAMYLCATGGTAIPSGANVLTFGAGSRLTVL.

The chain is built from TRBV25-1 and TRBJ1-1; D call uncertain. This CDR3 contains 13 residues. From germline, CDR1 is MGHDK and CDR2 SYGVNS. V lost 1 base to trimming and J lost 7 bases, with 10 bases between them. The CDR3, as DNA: TGTGCCAGCAGTGAATTTGCGGCCCATGAAGCTTTCTTT. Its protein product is CASSEFAAHEAFF.